Included here is one TCR beta chain sequence, with context. What it binds is not known. The ends lost 4 bases at V and 1 base at J; junction bases unmatched: 3. CDR1 and CDR2 (germline): SGHNT, YYREEE (reference sequence). The CDR3 has 15 amino acids. The sample is drawn from a study of shared clonotypes between healthy human individuals. Study-wide results and caveats: Expectations were that clonotype sharing among donors would be affected by sequencing depth. As a rule, naive subsets had a larger estimated richness than memory subsets. In contrast to clonotypes shared by all four donors, non-shared clonotypes had lower generation probabilities.

Naive CD8 cells lacked CD45RO and underwent positive selection for CCR7, leaving out terminally differentiated effector memory CD45RA+ cells. The table came from immunoSEQ multiplex PCR; TCRdb's copy has only in-frame clones and leaves some out. The sample has about 2,200,000 clones, under 95% seen once. The sample consisted of naive CD8+ T cells from PBMCs. The chain is built from TRBV5-4 and TRBJ1-3; 9 bases line up with TRBD1. The sequence was collected from a man between 18 and 29 years old in good health. Some clones in this sample may be carry-over from other donors' samples. CDR3 region: CASSTDRGSGNTIYF. As DNA, the CDR3 is TGTGCCAGCAGCACTGACAGGGGGTCTGGAAACACCATATATTTT. Full variable domain (remainder filled in from reference TRBV5-4 and TRBJ1-3): ETGVTQSPTHLIKTRGQQVTLRCSSQSGHNTVSWYQQALGQGPQFIFQYYREEENGRGNFPPRFSGLQFPNYSSELNVNALELDDSALYLCASSTDRGSGNTIYFGEGSWLTVV.